A single sample is the source of the 3 T cell receptor beta chains below, sequenced in a study of blood T cell repertoires in COVID-19. Sequenced by immunoSEQ multiplex PCR; TCRdb stores in-frame clones only, minus some. The sample consists of 70,000 to 95,000 clones, approximately 91% of them appearing once. Sample: peripheral blood. The receptor source for this set is a man between 65 and 80 years old with acute or convalescent COVID-19.

J is TRBJ1-5 and V is TRBV6-1, with a tentative D call TRBD1 (5 bases). Deletions cut 8 bases from V and 7 bases from J, with 18 bases between. The germline gives CDR1 MNHNS, CDR2 SASEGT. This CDR3 comprises 14 residues. In nucleotides, the CDR3 is TGTGCCAGCCAGCCTTCAGGGAACTACCAGCCCCAGCATTTT. Protein sequence: CASQPSGNYQPQHF.

A single count supports this clone. As DNA, the CDR3 is TGTGCCAGCAGTTTACGGAGACAGGGGGATTTTGGCTACACCTTC. Its protein product is CASSLRRQGDFGYTF. The chain joins TRBV28 to TRBJ1-2; 9 nucleotides agree with TRBD1. CDR1 MDHEN and CDR2 SYDVKM come from the germline V gene. The CDR3 runs 15 residues. Losses at the gene ends were 2 bases for V and 7 bases for J; bases not matched to a gene: 8.

The chain joins TRBV7-9 to TRBJ2-1; 9 bases match TRBD2. The CDR3 sequence is 17 residues long. Trimming at V came to 3 bases and at J to 12 bases, leaving 18 bases not matched to a gene. CDR1 is SEHNR and CDR2 is FQNEAQ in the germline V gene (reference sequence). The CDR3 sequence is CASSFPSPGGSGSVQFF. The DNA for the CDR3 is TGTGCCAGCAGCTTCCCCTCCCCGGGGGGTAGCGGGAGTGTGCAGTTCTTC.